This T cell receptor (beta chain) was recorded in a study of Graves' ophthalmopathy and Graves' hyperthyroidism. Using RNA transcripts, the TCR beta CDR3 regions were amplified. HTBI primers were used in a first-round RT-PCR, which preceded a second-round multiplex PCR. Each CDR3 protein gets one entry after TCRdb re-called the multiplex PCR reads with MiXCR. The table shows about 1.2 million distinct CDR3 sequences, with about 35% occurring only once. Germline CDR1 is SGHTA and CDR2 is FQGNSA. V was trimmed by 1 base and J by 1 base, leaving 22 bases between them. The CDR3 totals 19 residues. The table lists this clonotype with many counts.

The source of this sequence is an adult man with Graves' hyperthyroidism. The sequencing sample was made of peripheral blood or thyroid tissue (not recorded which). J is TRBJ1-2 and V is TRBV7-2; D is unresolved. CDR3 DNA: TGTGCCAGCAGCTTAGGAGCGAGGTCCCGACTAGACCTTAACTATGGCTACACCTTC. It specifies CASSLGARSRLDLNYGYTF.